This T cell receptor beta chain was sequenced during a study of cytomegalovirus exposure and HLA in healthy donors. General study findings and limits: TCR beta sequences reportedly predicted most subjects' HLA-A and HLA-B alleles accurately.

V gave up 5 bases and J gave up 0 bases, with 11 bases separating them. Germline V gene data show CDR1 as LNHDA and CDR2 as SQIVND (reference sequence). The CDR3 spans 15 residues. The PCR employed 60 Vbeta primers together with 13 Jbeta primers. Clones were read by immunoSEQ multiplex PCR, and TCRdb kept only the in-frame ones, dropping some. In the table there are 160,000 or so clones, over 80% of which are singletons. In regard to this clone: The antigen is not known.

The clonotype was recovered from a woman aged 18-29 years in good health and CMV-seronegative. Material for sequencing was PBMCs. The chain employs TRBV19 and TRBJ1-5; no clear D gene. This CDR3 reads CASSLSGNSNQPQHF. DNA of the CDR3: TGTGCCAGTAGTCTTTCGGGAAATAGCAATCAGCCCCAGCATTTT. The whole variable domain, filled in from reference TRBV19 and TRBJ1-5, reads DGGITQSPKYLFRKEGQNVTLSCEQNLNHDAMYWYRQDPGQGLRLIYYSQIVNDFQKGDIAEGYSVSREKKESFPLTVTSAQKNPTAFYLCASSLSGNSNQPQHFGDGTRLSIL.